The 28 T cell receptor beta chains below come from one sample, sequenced in a study of blood T cell repertoires in COVID-19. Clones were read by immunoSEQ multiplex PCR, and TCRdb kept only the in-frame ones, dropping some. The data contain about 260,000 clones, roughly nine tenths of them singletons. The sequencing sample was made of peripheral blood. These receptors all come from a woman aged 45-60 years who had recovered from COVID-19.

The rearrangement links TRBV5-1 to TRBJ1-1, with 9 bases aligning to TRBD1. V lost 4 bases to trimming and J lost 8 bases; unmatched junction nucleotides: 12. The V gene's germline CDR1 is SGHRS and CDR2 YFSETQ. The length of the CDR3 is 15 residues. CDR3 bases: TGCGCCAGCAGCGGTACGAACAGGGGGCATCTAGAAGCTTTCTTT. Translation: CASSGTNRGHLEAFF.

The V gene is TRBV13, the J gene TRBJ1-2; 9 bases align to TRBD1. CDR1 is PRHDT and CDR2 is FYEKMQ in the germline V gene (reference sequence). The CDR3 consists of 14 residues. Trimming cost V 5 bases and J 4 bases; bases outside gene matches: 5. The CDR3 is CASSRTGGRYGYTF. CDR3 coding DNA: TGTGCCAGCAGCCGAACAGGGGGCCGCTATGGCTACACCTTC.

The chain is built from TRBV5-4 and TRBJ2-2, with TRBD1 matching 7 bases. The germline V gene encodes CDR1 SGHNT and CDR2 YYREEE (reference sequence). V lost 2 bases and J lost 4; bases outside the gene matches: 8. CDR3 size: 16 residues. CDR3 nucleotides: TGTGCCAGCAGCTTTTACAGGGGTTGGGGCACCGGGGAGCTGTTTTTT. The encoded protein is CASSFYRGWGTGELFF.

As concerns this clone: At the DNA level, this CDR3 is encoded by other sequences in the same sample as well. The CDR3 DNA sequence: TGTGCCAGCAGCCCAGGACAGGGACAAGAGACCCAGTACTTC. Translated, it gives CASSPGQGQETQYF. The chain recombines TRBV11-3 with TRBJ2-5, with TRBD1 identical over 8 bases. Germline V CDR1 and CDR2: SGHNT, YENEEA. This CDR3 comprises 14 residues. The V gene end was trimmed by 5 bases and the J gene end by 2 bases; junction bases not matched to a gene: 4.

The chain recombines TRBV3-1 (or the pseudogene TRBV3-2) with TRBJ1-5; 10 nucleotides agree with TRBD1. The V gene end was trimmed by 5 bases and the J gene end by 7 bases; junction bases not matched to a gene: 5. This CDR3 spans 14 amino acids. CDR1 is LGHDT, CDR2 YNNKEL, per germline (reference sequence). The CDR3 DNA sequence: TGTGCCAGCAGCAAGACAGGGGGCGGGCAGCCCCAGCATTTT. Residues: CASSKTGGGQPQHF.

Only a few counts were recorded for this clone. The chain couples TRBV10-3 to TRBJ1-4; perhaps TRBD1 as D (5 bases). Germline assignment: CDR1 ENHRY and CDR2 SYGVKD. CDR3 size: 17 residues. The V end lost 6 bases, the J end lost 2 bases, and 19 bases lay between the germline ends. The CDR3 coding sequence is TGTGCCATCAGGGAACATGACCCAGGGTCGACTAATGAAAAACTGTTTTTT. Protein product: CAIREHDPGSTNEKLFF.

This chain uses TRBV4-3 with TRBJ2-1; 10 bases are a match to TRBD2. V trimming: 3 bases; J trimming: 9 bases; junction bases outside the gene matches: 8. Germline CDR1 reads LGHNA; CDR2 reads YSLEER. The length of the CDR3 is 15 residues. CDR3 nucleotide sequence: TGCGCCAGCAGCCAGACTAGCGGGCCCGCTAGTGAGCAGTTCTTC. This translates into CASSQTSGPASEQFF.

The rearrangement joins TRBV30 to TRBJ2-6, with unresolved D. This CDR3 comprises 14 residues. Germline CDR1 is GTSNPN and CDR2 is SVGIG (reference sequence). V was trimmed by 4 bases and J by 0 bases, leaving 7 bases between them. The CDR3 sequence is CAWNSVSGANVLTF. CDR3 in DNA: TGTGCCTGGAATTCTGTCTCTGGGGCCAACGTCCTGACTTTC.

J is TRBJ1-2 and V is TRBV5-4, with TRBD1 as a possible D gene (5 bases). Germline loops: CDR1 SGHNT, CDR2 YYREEE (reference sequence). Between the trimmed V and J ends, which lost 5 bases and 6 bases, there was a span of 20 bases. The length of the CDR3 is 15 residues. CDR3 amino acids: CASRVGYQGGDGYTF. The DNA for the CDR3 is TGTGCCAGCAGGGTTGGGTACCAGGGAGGGGATGGCTACACCTTC. Based on the CDR3 plus reference TRBV5-4 and TRBJ1-2, the full variable domain is ETGVTQSPTHLIKTRGQQVTLRCSSQSGHNTVSWYQQALGQGPQFIFQYYREEENGRGNFPPRFSGLQFPNYSSELNVNALELDDSALYLCASRVGYQGGDGYTFGSGTRLTVV.

The chain uses TRBV20-1 and TRBJ1-5, with D maybe TRBD1 (6 bases). Trimming shortened V by 3 bases and J by 4 bases, and 16 bases separated the two germline ends. The length of the CDR3 is 15 residues. Germline lookup yields CDR1 DFQATT and CDR2 SNEGSKA (reference sequence). The CDR3 reads CSASIPGAGNQPQHF. The CDR3 DNA reads as TGCAGTGCTAGTATCCCAGGGGCCGGTAATCAGCCCCAGCATTTT.

The V gene is TRBV19, the J gene TRBJ1-3; D gene ambiguous. V lost 1 base, J lost 0 bases, and 4 bases lay in between. The CDR3 length is 14 residues. Germline CDR1 and CDR2: LNHDA and SQIVND (reference sequence). CDR3 coding DNA: TGTGCCAGTAGTATAGCTAGCTCTGGAAACACCATATATTTT. Protein sequence: CASSIASSGNTIYF. The whole variable domain, filled in from reference TRBV19 and TRBJ1-3, reads DGGITQSPKYLFRKEGQNVTLSCEQNLNHDAMYWYRQDPGQGLRLIYYSQIVNDFQKGDIAEGYSVSREKKESFPLTVTSAQKNPTAFYLCASSIASSGNTIYFGEGSWLTVV.

J is TRBJ1-3 and V is TRBV5-5; 9 nucleotides line up with TRBD1. Germline V gene sequence: CDR1 SGHKS, CDR2 YYEKEE (reference sequence). V gave up 4 bases and J gave up 2 bases; unmatched junction bases: 16. The CDR3 loop spans 19 amino acids. The CDR3 bases are TGTGCCAGCAGCCCTGTGTTCCGGGACAGGGTAATCACTGGAAACACCATATATTTT. Translated: CASSPVFRDRVITGNTIYF.

The chain has TRBV30 and TRBJ1-1; tentative D call: TRBD1 (5 bases). The CDR3 sequence is 15 residues long. Trimming shortened V by 3 bases and J by 1 base, and 15 bases separated the two germline ends. Germline V lookup: CDR1 GTSNPN, CDR2 SVGIG (reference sequence). The DNA for the CDR3 is TGTGCCTGGAGGGTGGGTGCAGGGCCGAACACTGAAGCTTTCTTT. As protein: CAWRVGAGPNTEAFF.

This chain uses TRBV2 with TRBJ1-1; the D is unclear. This CDR3 is built from 15 residues. Looked up from germline, CDR1 is SNHLY and CDR2 is FYNNEI. Trimming took off 7 bases at V and 1 base at J, with 16 bases between the two ends. The CDR3 nucleotides read TGTGCCAGCAAGGAGTCTCCCCGGGGGAACACTGAAGCTTTCTTT. Amino acids: CASKESPRGNTEAFF.

This clone showed up just once. V gene TRBV24-1 combines with J gene TRBJ2-7; TRBD1 might be the D (6 bases). The CDR3 spans 16 residues. The germline V gene encodes CDR1 KGHDR and CDR2 SFDVKD. V lost 2 bases and J 3 bases, leaving 16 bases between the germline ends. The CDR3 loop is CATSDSSTDRFYEQYF. For the CDR3, the DNA is TGTGCCACCAGTGATTCGAGCACGGACAGATTCTACGAGCAGTACTTC.

The chain uses TRBV5-1 and TRBJ2-5; 14 bases are a match to TRBD2. Trimming at V came to 2 bases and at J to 1 base, leaving 7 bases not matched to a gene. Germline lookup yields CDR1 SGHRS and CDR2 YFSETQ. This CDR3 contains 18 residues. For the CDR3, the DNA is TGCGCCAGCAGCTTTGGACTAGCGGGGGGCGGTATCCAAGAGACCCAGTACTTC. This gives the protein CASSFGLAGGGIQETQYF.

The chain couples TRBV2 to TRBJ2-3; 9 bases map to TRBD1. Looked up from germline, CDR1 is SNHLY and CDR2 is FYNNEI. With V trimmed by 6 bases and J by 1 base, 8 bases remained unmatched. The CDR3 covers 16 residues. The CDR3 protein is CASRNRGRFGTDTQYF. The CDR3 DNA sequence: TGTGCCAGCAGGAACAGGGGGCGTTTCGGCACAGATACGCAGTATTTT. The full variable domain, rest sourced from reference TRBV2 and TRBJ2-3, is EPEVTQTPSHQVTQMGQEVILRCVPISNHLYFYWYRQILGQKVEFLVSFYNNEISEKSEIFDDQFSVERPDGSNFTLKIRSTKLEDSAMYFCASRNRGRFGTDTQYFGPGTRLTVL.

The V call is TRBV9, the J call TRBJ2-3; a weak D match, TRBD2 (5 bases). V dropped 0 bases and J dropped 3 bases, with 11 bases sitting between them. Germline CDR1 is SGDLS and CDR2 is YYNGEE. The CDR3 is 15 residues long. The CDR3 here is CASSVGGVRTDTQYF. The DNA of the CDR3 is TGTGCCAGCAGCGTAGGGGGAGTTAGGACAGATACGCAGTATTTT. Together with reference TRBV9 and TRBJ2-3, the CDR3 gives the full variable domain: DSGVTQTPKHLITATGQRVTLRCSPRSGDLSVYWYQQSLDQGLQFLIQYYNGEERAKGNILERFSAQQFPDLHSELNLSSLELGDSALYFCASSVGGVRTDTQYFGPGTRLTVL.

The V call is TRBV30, the J call TRBJ2-7; possible D gene TRBD1, 5 bases. The CDR3 sequence is 14 residues long. Trimming stripped 0 bases from V and 3 bases from J, with 12 bases between. Germline values: CDR1 GTSNPN, CDR2 SVGIG (reference sequence). This CDR3 is CAWSVSPGNYEQYF. The CDR3 DNA is TGTGCCTGGAGTGTATCCCCAGGGAACTACGAGCAGTACTTC.

V gene TRBV6-4 combines with J gene TRBJ2-1, with D possibly TRBD2 on 6 matching bases. Germline-derived CDR1 and CDR2 are MRHNA and SNTAGT. The CDR3 totals 16 residues. Trimming shortened V by 5 bases and J by 8 bases, and 22 bases separated the two germline ends. In DNA, the CDR3 is TGTGCCAGCAGTCCTCTGGGCGGCGGGGATGTAGATGAGCAGTTCTTC. Its protein product is CASSPLGGGDVDEQFF.

The chain links TRBV2 to TRBJ1-1; perhaps TRBD1 as D (5 bases). CDR3 length equals 15 residues. Germline V CDR1 and CDR2: SNHLY, FYNNEI. V was shortened by 2 bases and J by 1 base, with 11 bases between the two germline ends. CDR3 amino acids: CASSETGLSNTEAFF. The CDR3 DNA is TGTGCCAGCAGTGAAACGGGACTCTCGAACACTGAAGCTTTCTTT.

V and J are TRBV3-1 (or the pseudogene TRBV3-2) and TRBJ2-1; the match to TRBD2 covers 14 bases. This CDR3 contains 15 residues. Germline assignment: CDR1 LGHDT and CDR2 YNNKEL (reference sequence). V trimming: 6 bases; J trimming: 5 bases; junction bases outside the gene matches: 3. The CDR3 nucleotides are TGTGCCAGCAGGCCGGGACTAGCGGGAGACAATGAGCAGTTCTTC. As protein: CASRPGLAGDNEQFF.

The rearrangement uses TRBV7-9 and TRBJ2-3; TRBD2 agrees at 16 bases. Germline V gene sequence: CDR1 SEHNR, CDR2 FQNEAQ (reference sequence). The V segment lost 5 bases and the J segment 7 bases; nucleotides outside the gene matches: 3. This CDR3 has 15 amino acids. The CDR3, as DNA: TGTGCCAGCAGCCCGGGACTAGCGGGGGGGCATACGCAGTATTTT. This gives the protein CASSPGLAGGHTQYF. The whole variable domain, remainder taken from reference TRBV7-9 and TRBJ2-3, is DTGVSQNPRHKITKRGQNVTFRCDPISEHNRLYWYRQTLGQGPEFLTYFQNEAQLEKSRLLSDRFSAERPKGSFSTLEIQRTEQGDSAMYLCASSPGLAGGHTQYFGPGTRLTVL.

This chain connects TRBV7-6 to TRBJ2-1, with 10 bases aligning to TRBD2. This CDR3 contains 17 residues. Germline V gene sequence: CDR1 SGHVS, CDR2 FNYEAQ. J lost 3 bases, V lost 5 bases, and 10 bases had no gene match. Here the CDR3 DNA reads TGTGCCAGCAGCCCCCCCCACGGGACTAGCGACTACAATGAGCAGTTCTTC. Its translation is CASSPPHGTSDYNEQFF. Supplemented by reference TRBV7-6 and TRBJ2-1, the full variable domain reads GAGVSQSPRYKVTKRGQDVALRCDPISGHVSLYWYRQALGQGPEFLTYFNYEAQQDKSGLPNDRFSAERPEGSISTLTIQRTEQRDSAMYRCASSPPHGTSDYNEQFFGPGTRLTVL.

V gene TRBV7-2 combines with J gene TRBJ1-1; tentatively, D is TRBD1 (5 bases). This CDR3 spans 15 amino acids. In germline, CDR1 is SGHTA, CDR2 FQGNSA. Trimming removed 3 bases from V and 1 base from J, with 12 bases in between. The CDR3 loop reads CASSFTAGGNTEAFF. The DNA for the CDR3 is TGTGCCAGCAGCTTTACCGCGGGGGGGAACACTGAAGCTTTCTTT.

The chain carries TRBV9 and TRBJ2-3; D remains ambiguous. Per the germline V gene, CDR1 is SGDLS and CDR2 is YYNGEE. The CDR3 consists of 17 residues. The germline V and J ends were trimmed by 4 bases and 0 bases, with 18 bases remaining between them. The CDR3 sequence: CASSPRPPGTSTDTQYF. The CDR3 bases are TGTGCCAGCAGCCCTCGCCCCCCGGGTACTAGCACAGATACGCAGTATTTT.

This clone has just a few counts. The J gene is TRBJ1-1, the V gene TRBV2; D possibly corresponds to TRBD1 (5 bases). Germline values: CDR1 SNHLY, CDR2 FYNNEI. The CDR3 consists of 15 residues. V dropped 6 bases and J dropped 10 bases, with 24 bases sitting between them. CDR3: CASSGGIRDGGRAFF. Here the CDR3 DNA reads TGTGCCAGCAGCGGAGGAATCAGGGACGGCGGGAGAGCTTTCTTT.

V is TRBV6-6 and J is TRBJ2-7, with a possible D match to TRBD1 (6 bases). CDR3 size: 13 residues. V was pared by 7 bases and J by 2 bases, with 12 bases between. CDR1 and CDR2 (germline): MNHNY, SVGAGI (reference sequence). CDR3 DNA sequence: TGTGCCAGCAACAAACAGGGTCCCTACGAGCAGTACTTC. This encodes CASNKQGPYEQYF.